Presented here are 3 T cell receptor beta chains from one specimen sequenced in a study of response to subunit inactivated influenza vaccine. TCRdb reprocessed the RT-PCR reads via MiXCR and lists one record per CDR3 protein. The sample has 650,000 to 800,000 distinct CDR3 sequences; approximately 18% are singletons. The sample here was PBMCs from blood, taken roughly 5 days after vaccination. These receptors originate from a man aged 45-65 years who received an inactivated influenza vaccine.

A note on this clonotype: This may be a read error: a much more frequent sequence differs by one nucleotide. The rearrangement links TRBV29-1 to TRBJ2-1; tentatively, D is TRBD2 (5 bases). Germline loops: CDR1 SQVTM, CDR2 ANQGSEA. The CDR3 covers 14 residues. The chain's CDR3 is CSVLLGSSYSEQFF. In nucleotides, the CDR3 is TGCAGCGTTCTTTTGGGGAGCTCCTACAGTGAGCAGTTCTTC.

DNA of the CDR3: TGTGCCATTTCGGGACAGGACTACGAGCAGTACTTC. Translation gives CAISGQDYEQYF. The chain uses TRBV10-3 and TRBJ2-7; 8 positions agree with TRBD1. V was pared by 9 bases and J by 3 bases, with 4 bases of the junction left unmatched. Germline CDR1 ENHRY, CDR2 SYGVKD. The CDR3 runs to 12 residues.

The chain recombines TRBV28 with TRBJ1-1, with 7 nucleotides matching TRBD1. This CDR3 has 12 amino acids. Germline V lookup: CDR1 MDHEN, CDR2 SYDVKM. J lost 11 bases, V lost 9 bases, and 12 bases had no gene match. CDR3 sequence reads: CASEVKGAGAFF. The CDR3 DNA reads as TGTGCCAGTGAAGTTAAGGGGGCCGGGGCTTTCTTT.